This T cell receptor beta chain is drawn from a study of T cell responses to AZD1222 COVID-19 vaccine. The CDR3 is 13 residues long. The germline V gene encodes CDR1 SGDLS and CDR2 YYNGEE. Trimming took 6 bases from V and 4 from J, leaving 13 bases between them. Produced via immunoSEQ multiplex PCR; TCRdb's table is partial and in-frame only. The table lists 200,000 or so clones, under 95% of them singletons. On this clone itself: Its antigen is not identified.

The study, taken as a whole, reports: Seropositive status at baseline applied to only a handful of AZD1222 recipients.

Sequencing was performed on peripheral blood, taken 28 days after the second AZD1222 dose. This TCR came from an adult who received the AZD1222 COVID-19 vaccine. This rearrangement joins TRBV9 to TRBJ1-2, with D tentatively TRBD1 (5 bases). The CDR3 reads CASTSQGLYGYTF. Here the CDR3 DNA reads TGTGCCAGCACCTCCCAGGGTCTCTATGGCTACACCTTC.